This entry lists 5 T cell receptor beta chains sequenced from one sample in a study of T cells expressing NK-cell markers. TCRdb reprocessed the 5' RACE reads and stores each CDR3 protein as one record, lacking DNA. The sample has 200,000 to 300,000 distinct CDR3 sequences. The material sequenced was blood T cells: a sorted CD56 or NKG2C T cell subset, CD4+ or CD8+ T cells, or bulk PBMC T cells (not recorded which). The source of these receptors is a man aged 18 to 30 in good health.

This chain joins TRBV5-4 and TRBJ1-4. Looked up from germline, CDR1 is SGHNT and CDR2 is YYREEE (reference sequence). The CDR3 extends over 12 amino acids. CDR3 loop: CASSHPNTELFF.

CDR3 amino acids: CASSLGRDYGYTF. This chain links TRBV5-1 with TRBJ1-2. The CDR3 length is 13 residues. Per the germline V gene, CDR1 is SGHRS and CDR2 is YFSETQ.

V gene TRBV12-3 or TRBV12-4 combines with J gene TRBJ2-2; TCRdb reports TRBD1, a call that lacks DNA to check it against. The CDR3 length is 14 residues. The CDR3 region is CASSQTGGTGELFF.

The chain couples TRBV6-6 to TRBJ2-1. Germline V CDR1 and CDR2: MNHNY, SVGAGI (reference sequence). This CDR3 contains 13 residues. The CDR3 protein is CASNKGPLNEQFF.

CDR3 sequence reads: CSAQVGGLQDGYTF. The genes are TRBV29-1 and TRBJ1-2; TCRdb indicates TRBD1, and absent DNA this call remains unverified. This CDR3 contains 14 residues. CDR1 is SQVTM, CDR2 ANQGSEA, per germline. The full variable domain, in which reference TRBV29-1 and TRBJ1-2 provide the parts outside the CDR3, is SAVISQKPSRDICQRGTSLTIQCQVDSQVTMMFWYRQQPGQSLTLIATANQGSEATYESGFVIDKFPISRPNLTFSTLTVSNMSPEDSSIYLCSAQVGGLQDGYTFGSGTRLTVV.